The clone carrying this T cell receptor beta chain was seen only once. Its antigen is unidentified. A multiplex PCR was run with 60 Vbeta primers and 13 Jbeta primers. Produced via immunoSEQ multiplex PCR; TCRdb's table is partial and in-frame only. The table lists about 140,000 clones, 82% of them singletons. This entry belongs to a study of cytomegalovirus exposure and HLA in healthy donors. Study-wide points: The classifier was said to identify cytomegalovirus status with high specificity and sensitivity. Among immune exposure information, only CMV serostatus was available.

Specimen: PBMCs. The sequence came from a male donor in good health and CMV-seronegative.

The chain's CDR3 is CASSPANRNNEQFF. DNA of the CDR3: TGTGCCAGCAGCCCTGCGAACAGAAACAATGAGCAGTTCTTC. The gene calls are TRBV13 and TRBJ2-1; D is unclear. CDR3 length: 14 residues. CDR1 and CDR2 (germline): PRHDT, FYEKMQ (reference sequence). Trimming took off 5 bases at V and 5 bases at J, with 13 bases between the two ends.